Presented here are 3 T cell receptor beta chains from one specimen sequenced in a study of shared clonotypes between healthy human individuals. Data came from immunoSEQ multiplex PCR; TCRdb stores just in-frame clones and leaves some out. The sample includes about 340,000 clones, 73% of them seen just once. The sequencing sample was made of memory CD4+ T cells sorted from blood. Subset given: CD45RA-negative fraction. Receptors originate from a man between 25 and 39 years old in good health.

The chain links TRBV5-6 to TRBJ1-4; TRBD1 matches 7 bases. The V and J ends lost 3 bases and 2 bases, in that order; junction bases with no gene match: 4. This CDR3 region has 15 residues. Germline lookup yields CDR1 SGHDT and CDR2 YYEEEE. CDR3 in DNA: TGTGCCAGCAGCTACGGGACAGCGACTAATGAAAAACTGTTTTTT. Encoded protein: CASSYGTATNEKLFF.

The CDR3 DNA sequence: TGTGCCAGCAGTTTCTTCAGGGGATTGAACACTGAAGCTTTCTTT. Translation: CASSFFRGLNTEAFF. This sequence joins TRBV27 and TRBJ1-1; possibly TRBD1 for D (6 bases). The length of the CDR3 is 15 residues. V was cut by 3 bases and J by 0 bases, with 11 bases left in between. The germline gives CDR1 MNHEY, CDR2 SMNVEV (reference sequence).

The chain joins TRBV2 to TRBJ1-5, with D possibly matching TRBD1 (6 bases). Trimming shortened V by 4 bases and J by 7 bases, and 17 bases separated the two germline ends. Germline V gene lookup returns CDR1 SNHLY and CDR2 FYNNEI. The CDR3 contains 15 residues. For the CDR3, the DNA is TGTGCCAGCAGTGGACGGGGGGGCGCGGGACAGCCCCAGCATTTT. Translating gives CASSGRGGAGQPQHF. Variable domain in full (rest from reference TRBV2 and TRBJ1-5): EPEVTQTPSHQVTQMGQEVILRCVPISNHLYFYWYRQILGQKVEFLVSFYNNEISEKSEIFDDQFSVERPDGSNFTLKIRSTKLEDSAMYFCASSGRGGAGQPQHFGDGTRLSIL.